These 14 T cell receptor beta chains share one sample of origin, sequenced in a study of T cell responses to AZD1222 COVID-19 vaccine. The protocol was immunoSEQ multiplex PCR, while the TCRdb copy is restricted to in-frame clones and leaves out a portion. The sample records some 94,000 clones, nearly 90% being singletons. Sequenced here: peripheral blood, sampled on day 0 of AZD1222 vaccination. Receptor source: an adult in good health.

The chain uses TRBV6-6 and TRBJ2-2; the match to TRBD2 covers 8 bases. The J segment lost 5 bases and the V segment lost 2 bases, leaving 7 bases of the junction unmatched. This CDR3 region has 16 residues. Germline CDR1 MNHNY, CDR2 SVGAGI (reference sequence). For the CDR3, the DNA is TGTGCCAGCAGTTACCCGTCTCCGGGGGGGACCGGGGAGCTGTTTTTT. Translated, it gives CASSYPSPGGTGELFF.

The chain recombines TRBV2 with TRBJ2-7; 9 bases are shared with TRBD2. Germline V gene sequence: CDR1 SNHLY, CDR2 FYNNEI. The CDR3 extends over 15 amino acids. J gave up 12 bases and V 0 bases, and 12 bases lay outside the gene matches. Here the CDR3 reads CASSEALLAGGPPYF. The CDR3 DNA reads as TGTGCCAGCAGTGAAGCGCTTCTGGCGGGGGGGCCTCCGTACTTC.

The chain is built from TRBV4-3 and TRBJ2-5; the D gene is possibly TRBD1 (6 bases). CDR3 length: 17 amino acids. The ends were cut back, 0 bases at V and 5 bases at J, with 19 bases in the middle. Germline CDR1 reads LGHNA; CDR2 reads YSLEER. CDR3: CASSQEHGQTLGETQYF. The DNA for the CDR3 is TGCGCCAGCAGCCAAGAGCATGGACAGACCCTCGGGGAGACCCAGTACTTC.

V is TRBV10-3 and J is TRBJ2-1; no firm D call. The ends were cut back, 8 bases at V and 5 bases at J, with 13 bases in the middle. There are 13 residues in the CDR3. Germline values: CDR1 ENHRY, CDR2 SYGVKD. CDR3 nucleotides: TGTGCCATCTACCGTCAGGTAGACAATGAGCAGTTCTTC. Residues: CAIYRQVDNEQFF.

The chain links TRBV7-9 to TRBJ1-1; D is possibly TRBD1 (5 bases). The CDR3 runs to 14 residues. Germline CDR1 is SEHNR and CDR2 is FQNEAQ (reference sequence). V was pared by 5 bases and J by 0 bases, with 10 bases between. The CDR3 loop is CASSQQVMNTEAFF. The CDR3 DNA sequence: TGTGCCAGCAGCCAACAGGTCATGAACACTGAAGCTTTCTTT.

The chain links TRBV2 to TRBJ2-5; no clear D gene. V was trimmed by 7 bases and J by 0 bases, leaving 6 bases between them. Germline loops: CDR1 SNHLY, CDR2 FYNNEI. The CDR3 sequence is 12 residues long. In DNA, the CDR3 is TGTGCCAGCAAACGGCACCAAGAGACCCAGTACTTC. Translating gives CASKRHQETQYF. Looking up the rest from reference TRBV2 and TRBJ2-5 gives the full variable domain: EPEVTQTPSHQVTQMGQEVILRCVPISNHLYFYWYRQILGQKVEFLVSFYNNEISEKSEIFDDQFSVERPDGSNFTLKIRSTKLEDSAMYFCASKRHQETQYFGPGTRLLVL.

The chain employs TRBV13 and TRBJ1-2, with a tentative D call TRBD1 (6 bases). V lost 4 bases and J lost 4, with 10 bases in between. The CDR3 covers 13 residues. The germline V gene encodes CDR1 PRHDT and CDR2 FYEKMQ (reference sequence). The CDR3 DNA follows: TGTGCCAGCAGCTCCGGGACACTCTATGGCTACACCTTC. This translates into CASSSGTLYGYTF.

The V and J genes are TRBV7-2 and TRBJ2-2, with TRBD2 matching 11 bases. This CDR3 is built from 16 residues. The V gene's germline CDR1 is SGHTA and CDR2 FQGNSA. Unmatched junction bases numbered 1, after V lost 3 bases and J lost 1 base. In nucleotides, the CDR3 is TGTGCCAGCAGCTTTACTAGCGGGAGGAACACCGGGGAGCTGTTTTTT. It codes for CASSFTSGRNTGELFF.

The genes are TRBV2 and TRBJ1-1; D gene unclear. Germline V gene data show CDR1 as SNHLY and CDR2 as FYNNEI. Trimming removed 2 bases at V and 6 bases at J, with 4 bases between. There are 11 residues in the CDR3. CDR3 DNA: TGTGCCAGCAGTGAATTACCTGAAGCTTTCTTT. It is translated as CASSELPEAFF.

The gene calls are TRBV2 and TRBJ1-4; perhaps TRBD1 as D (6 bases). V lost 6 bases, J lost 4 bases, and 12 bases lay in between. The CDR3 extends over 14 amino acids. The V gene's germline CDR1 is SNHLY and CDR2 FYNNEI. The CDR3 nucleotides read TGTGCCAGCAGCGGGGGCAGGAATAATGAAAAACTGTTTTTT. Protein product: CASSGGRNNEKLFF.

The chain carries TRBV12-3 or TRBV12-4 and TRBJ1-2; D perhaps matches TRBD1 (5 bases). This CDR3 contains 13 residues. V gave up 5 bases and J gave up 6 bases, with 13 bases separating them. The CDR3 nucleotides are TGTGCCAGCAGTCTTCTTCGGACACATGGCTACACCTTC. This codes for CASSLLRTHGYTF.

The CDR3 DNA sequence: TGTGCCAGCAGTGAATCTAGCGGGAGCCCAGAGACCCAGTACTTC. This translates into CASSESSGSPETQYF. The V and J genes are TRBV2 and TRBJ2-5; TRBD2 aligns across 10 bases. Losses at the gene ends were 2 bases for V and 4 bases for J; bases not matched to a gene: 4. Germline loops: CDR1 SNHLY, CDR2 FYNNEI. The CDR3 covers 15 residues. The whole variable domain, remainder taken from reference TRBV2 and TRBJ2-5, is EPEVTQTPSHQVTQMGQEVILRCVPISNHLYFYWYRQILGQKVEFLVSFYNNEISEKSEIFDDQFSVERPDGSNFTLKIRSTKLEDSAMYFCASSESSGSPETQYFGPGTRLLVL.

Written as DNA, the CDR3 is TGTGCCAGCAGTTACTCTCTCGCCGGGGAGCTGTTTTTT. Protein: CASSYSLAGELFF. This chain joins TRBV6-5 and TRBJ2-2; D call uncertain. This CDR3 has 13 amino acids. Trimming took 0 bases from V and 6 from J, leaving 5 bases between them. CDR1 and CDR2 from the germline V gene are MNHEY and SVGAGI.

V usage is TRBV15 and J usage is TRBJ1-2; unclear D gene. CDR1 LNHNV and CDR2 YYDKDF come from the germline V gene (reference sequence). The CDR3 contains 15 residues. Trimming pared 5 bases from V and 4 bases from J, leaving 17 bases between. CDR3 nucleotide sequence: TGTGCCACCAGCGCGGAGGCTGGAGGGAGCTATGGCTACACCTTC. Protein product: CATSAEAGGSYGYTF. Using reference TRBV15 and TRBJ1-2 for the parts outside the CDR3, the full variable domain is DAMVIQNPRYQVTQFGKPVTLSCSQTLNHNVMYWYQQKSSQAPKLLFHYYDKDFNNEADTPDNFQSRRPNTSFCFLDIRSPGLGDTAMYLCATSAEAGGSYGYTFGSGTRLTVV.